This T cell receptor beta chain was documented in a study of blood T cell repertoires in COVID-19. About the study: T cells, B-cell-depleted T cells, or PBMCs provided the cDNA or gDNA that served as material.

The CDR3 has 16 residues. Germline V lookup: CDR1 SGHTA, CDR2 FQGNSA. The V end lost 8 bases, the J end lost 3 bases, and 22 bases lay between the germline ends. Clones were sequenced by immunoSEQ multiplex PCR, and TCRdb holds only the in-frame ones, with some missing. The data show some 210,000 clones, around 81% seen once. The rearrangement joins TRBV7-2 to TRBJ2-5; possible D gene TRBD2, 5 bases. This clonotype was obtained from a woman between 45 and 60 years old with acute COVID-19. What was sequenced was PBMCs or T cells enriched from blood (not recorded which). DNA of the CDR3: TGTGCCAGCCGAAGCTTAGAGGGTCGGACGGAAGAGACCCAGTACTTC. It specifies CASRSLEGRTEETQYF.